This TCR beta chain was recorded in a study of blood T cell repertoires in COVID-19. Study background: The United States, Italy and Spain were the sources of the acute and convalescent COVID-19 samples. The analysed material was cDNA or gDNA that came from T cells, B-cell-depleted T cells, or PBMCs.

Original processing notes: Nucleated cell counts were estimated from reference gene primer amplification. Assay used: immunoSEQ multiplex PCR; TCRdb lists only in-frame clones, some missing. The V and J calls and clone size come from that table; D and trimming were worked out from the DNA. The sample contains about 160,000 clones, roughly 90% of which appear only once. This CDR3 comprises 13 residues. Trimming took 6 bases from V and 7 from J; bases not matched to a gene: 4. Germline values: CDR1 MNHEY, CDR2 SVGAGI. The sample taken for sequencing was peripheral blood. The clonotype originates from a man aged 60 to 69 with acute or convalescent COVID-19. The genes are TRBV6-5 and TRBJ1-5; 9 positions match TRBD1. The CDR3 DNA reads TGTGCCAGCAGGACAGGGGGGGGACAGCCCCAGCATTTT. Its translation is CASRTGGGQPQHF.